These 26 T cell receptor beta chains came from one sample sequenced in a study of neurological immune-mediated disorders. TCRdb re-analysed the 5' RACE reads in MiXCR, keeping a single row per CDR3 protein. Here the sample spans about 66,000 distinct CDR3 sequences, around 4.8% being singletons. The specimen was PBMCs. Receptors originate from a woman in her 70s with multiple sclerosis.

This clonotype was picked up many times. CDR3 DNA sequence: TGTGCCAGCAGCGTAACCCCCGTCGTCCACACAGATACGCAGTATTTT. Its translation is CASSVTPVVHTDTQYF. V usage is TRBV9 and J usage is TRBJ2-3, with D hard to call. In germline, CDR1 is SGDLS, CDR2 YYNGEE. The germline V and J ends were trimmed by 1 base and 2 bases, with 14 bases remaining between them. The CDR3 covers 16 residues. The variable domain in full, with the rest retrieved from reference TRBV9 and TRBJ2-3, is DSGVTQTPKHLITATGQRVTLRCSPRSGDLSVYWYQQSLDQGLQFLIQYYNGEERAKGNILERFSAQQFPDLHSELNLSSLELGDSALYFCASSVTPVVHTDTQYFGPGTRLTVL.

This clonotype was detected ten times or more. The chain carries TRBV20-1 and TRBJ1-2; D remains unclear. Trimming shortened V by 1 base and J by 6 bases, and 27 bases separated the two germline ends. This CDR3 spans 18 amino acids. CDR1 and CDR2 from the germline V gene are DFQATT and SNEGSKA (reference sequence). The DNA of the CDR3 is TGCAGTGCTAGAGCGTCACCGGTAGGACCGAGAGCGGGAGATGGCTACACCTTC. It translates to CSARASPVGPRAGDGYTF.

This clonotype has at least ten counts. The chain uses TRBV9 and TRBJ2-1; TRBD1 might be the D (5 bases). V was trimmed by 4 bases and J by 9 bases, leaving 17 bases between them. The CDR3 loop spans 14 amino acids. Germline CDR1 reads SGDLS; CDR2 reads YYNGEE. The CDR3 DNA is TGTGCCAGCAGCCCACGACAGAGCCTCGGTGAGCAGTTCTTC. Protein product: CASSPRQSLGEQFF.

In its sample, this clonotype was seen a few times. A clone one base away is much larger, so this may be a read error. The CDR3 does not close with the conserved phenylalanine or tryptophan, likely indicating a read error. The chain carries TRBV20-1 and TRBJ2-4, with D perhaps matching TRBD2 (6 bases). The CDR3 contains 16 residues. V lost 0 bases, J lost 2 bases, and 14 bases lay in between. Germline V gene data show CDR1 as DFQATT and CDR2 as SNEGSKA (reference sequence). CDR3 DNA: TGCAGTGCTAGAGAGGAGGGAAGGAAGACCAAAAACATTCAGTACTGC. It is translated as CSAREEGRKTKNIQYC.

This clonotype was counted only a few times. The chain is built from TRBV18 and TRBJ2-7; D possibly corresponds to TRBD2 (5 bases). This CDR3 region has 17 residues. The germline V gene encodes CDR1 KGHSH and CDR2 LQKENI. Trimming removed 0 bases from V and 1 base from J, with 16 bases in between. The CDR3 DNA is TGTGCCAGCTCACCACCGGTTGTTACGGGAAGGTCCTACGAGCAGTACTTC. This sequence encodes CASSPPVVTGRSYEQYF. Drawing the rest from reference TRBV18 and TRBJ2-7, the complete variable domain is NAGVMQNPRHLVRRRGQEARLRCSPMKGHSHVYWYRQLPEEGLKFMVYLQKENIIDESGMPKERFSAEFPKEGPSILRIQQVVRGDSAAYFCASSPPVVTGRSYEQYFGPGTRLTVT.

There are many counts of this clonotype. The chain employs TRBV20-1 and TRBJ2-7, with 12 bases identical to TRBD2. Looked up from germline, CDR1 is DFQATT and CDR2 is SNEGSKA (reference sequence). V shed 5 bases, J shed 5 bases, and the junction held 13 bases outside the gene matches. This CDR3 spans 16 amino acids. CDR3 protein: CSAYLGASGRGNEQYF. The CDR3 DNA is TGCAGTGCTTACTTAGGGGCTAGCGGGAGGGGCAACGAGCAGTACTTC.

This clonotype was detected only a few times. The chain employs TRBV15 and TRBJ2-3, with 9 bases matching TRBD2. The CDR3 runs 17 residues. The V gene's germline CDR1 is LNHNV and CDR2 YYDKDF (reference sequence). V lost 0 bases and J lost 1; bases outside the gene matches: 5. The chain's CDR3 is CATSRDRVAGGTDTQYF. The CDR3 DNA follows: TGTGCCACCAGCAGAGACCGAGTAGCGGGAGGCACAGATACGCAGTATTTT.

This clonotype appeared many times. The V and J genes are TRBV5-1 and TRBJ1-1; the match to TRBD1 covers 8 bases. Germline loops: CDR1 SGHRS, CDR2 YFSETQ. This CDR3 has 13 amino acids. The V gene end was trimmed by 4 bases and the J gene end by 4 bases; junction bases not matched to a gene: 3. The CDR3 DNA reads TGCGCCAGCAGCGCCACAGGGGGCACTGAAGCTTTCTTT. Amino acids: CASSATGGTEAFF.

This clonotype was found a few times. The chain links TRBV27 to TRBJ2-7, with 10 bases aligning to TRBD2. The CDR3 is made up of 14 amino acids. Germline V gives CDR1 MNHEY, CDR2 SMNVEV (reference sequence). Trimming took 7 bases from V and 3 from J; bases not matched to a gene: 6. CDR3 sequence: CASTPTSGHYEQYF. DNA of the CDR3: TGTGCCAGCACCCCGACTAGCGGGCACTACGAGCAGTACTTC.

This clonotype was recorded at least ten times. The gene calls are TRBV5-1 and TRBJ1-4; D remains unclear. V shed 4 bases and J shed 3 bases, with 13 bases lying between them. Germline-derived CDR1 and CDR2 are SGHRS and YFSETQ. The CDR3 is 15 residues long. Written as DNA, the CDR3 is TGCGCCAGCAGCCTCAACTCCGGATCTAATGAAAAACTGTTTTTT. Translation gives CASSLNSGSNEKLFF.

This clonotype was counted ten times or more. V is TRBV29-1 and J is TRBJ2-7, with TRBD2 as a possible D gene (6 bases). CDR3 size: 12 residues. Trimming took 7 bases from V and 3 from J, leaving 13 bases between them. Germline V gene lookup returns CDR1 SQVTM and CDR2 ANQGSEA. The CDR3 DNA sequence: TGCAGCGCCCTGGGACTGTACTACGAGCAGTACTTC. The encoded protein is CSALGLYYEQYF.

This clonotype was counted between two and nine times. The rearrangement joins TRBV18 to TRBJ2-5, with TRBD1 identical over 9 bases. The germline gives CDR1 KGHSH, CDR2 LQKENI. V lost 3 bases and J lost 5; bases outside the gene matches: 10. This CDR3 has 16 amino acids. In nucleotides, the CDR3 is TGTGCCAGCTCACCTTCCGGGACAGGGCTAGCGGAGACCCAGTACTTC. This gives the protein CASSPSGTGLAETQYF.

This clonotype was found many times. V is TRBV20-1 and J is TRBJ2-1, with 7 bases lining up with TRBD2. The junction had 10 bases not matched to a gene; V was cut back by 5 bases and J by 3 bases. Looked up from germline, CDR1 is DFQATT and CDR2 is SNEGSKA (reference sequence). This CDR3 has 15 amino acids. The CDR3 here is CSAAPLAVHYNEQFF. The CDR3, as DNA: TGCAGTGCTGCCCCCCTAGCGGTGCACTACAATGAGCAGTTCTTC.

This clonotype showed up just a few times. The rearrangement joins TRBV6-5 to TRBJ1-1, with D perhaps TRBD1 (6 bases). Deletions cut 2 bases from V and 1 base from J, with 8 bases between. The CDR3 covers 14 residues. The germline CDR1 and CDR2 sequences are MNHEY and SVGAGI. CDR3 in amino acids: CASSYGGANTEAFF. The CDR3 bases are TGTGCCAGCAGTTACGGGGGGGCGAACACTGAAGCTTTCTTT.

This clonotype was detected ten times or more. The V gene is TRBV4-2, the J gene TRBJ2-7; D call uncertain. The germline gives CDR1 LGHNA, CDR2 YNFKEQ. The ends were cut back, 0 bases at V and 0 bases at J, with 15 bases in the middle. CDR3 length: 17 amino acids. The CDR3 here is CASSQERLALSSYEQYF. Here the CDR3 DNA reads TGTGCCAGCAGCCAAGAACGATTGGCGCTCAGCTCCTACGAGCAGTACTTC.

This clonotype has at least ten counts. This chain uses TRBV7-9 with TRBJ2-2, with 9 positions matching TRBD1. Germline V lookup: CDR1 SEHNR, CDR2 FQNEAQ (reference sequence). CDR3 length: 16 residues. The J segment lost 4 bases and the V segment lost 4 bases, leaving 7 bases of the junction unmatched. Here the CDR3 DNA reads TGTGCCAGCAGCTGGGGACAGGGCATTGGCACCGGGGAGCTGTTTTTT. It specifies CASSWGQGIGTGELFF.

This clonotype came up many times. CDR3 sequence: CSARRGQANQPQHF. The DNA for the CDR3 is TGCAGTGCAAGGCGGGGACAGGCTAATCAGCCCCAGCATTTT. The chain carries TRBV20-1 and TRBJ1-5; 8 nucleotides line up with TRBD1. CDR1 is DFQATT and CDR2 is SNEGSKA in the germline V gene (reference sequence). This CDR3 is 14 amino acids long. The V segment lost 6 bases and the J segment 4 bases; nucleotides outside the gene matches: 8.

V is TRBV5-4 and J is TRBJ2-7; TRBD1 aligns across 9 bases. Trimming removed 3 bases from V and 7 bases from J; junction bases left unmatched: 14. Germline-derived CDR1 and CDR2 are SGHNT and YYREEE (reference sequence). CDR3 length: 16 residues. CDR3 amino acids: CASSYGATGGSREQYF. For the CDR3, the DNA is TGTGCCAGCAGCTATGGCGCGACAGGGGGTTCGAGGGAGCAGTACTTC.

This clonotype was seen many times. The chain combines TRBV20-1 with TRBJ2-3, with 10 bases identical to TRBD2. The ends lost 2 bases at V and 8 bases at J; junction bases unmatched: 4. CDR1 is DFQATT, CDR2 SNEGSKA, per germline (reference sequence). The CDR3 contains 13 residues. CDR3 residues: CSARLAGVATQYF. The CDR3 nucleotides read TGCAGTGCTAGACTAGCGGGAGTGGCTACGCAGTATTTT.

This clonotype was detected many times. The chain couples TRBV20-1 to TRBJ1-5, with D uncertain. Trimming shortened V by 4 bases and J by 7 bases, and 20 bases separated the two germline ends. CDR3 length: 15 amino acids. Germline V CDR1 and CDR2: DFQATT, SNEGSKA (reference sequence). CDR3 nucleotide sequence: TGCAGTGCTACGCCAGTGGGTCTCCCGGGCCAGCCCCAGCATTTT. Translated, it gives CSATPVGLPGQPQHF.

CDR3 in amino acids: CSAREGTSGSYEQYF. The CDR3 coding sequence is TGCAGTGCTAGAGAGGGAACTAGCGGATCCTACGAGCAGTACTTC. The rearrangement uses TRBV20-1 and TRBJ2-7; TRBD2 aligns across 8 bases. The germline V gene has CDR1 DFQATT and CDR2 SNEGSKA (reference sequence). CDR3 size: 15 residues. V dropped 0 bases and J dropped 1; count of bases not matched to a gene: 5.

This clonotype was picked up many times. One junction end does not reproduce the germline sequence, and a read error may be involved. The chain links TRBV20-1 to TRBJ1-4, with a tentative D call TRBD1 (5 bases). There are 14 residues in the CDR3. Looked up from germline, CDR1 is DFQATT and CDR2 is SNEGSKA (reference sequence). This chain's CDR3 is CSAGEGLNNEKLFF. CDR3 DNA: TGCAGTGCTGGAGAGGGACTGAACAATGAAAAACTGTTTTTT.

This clonotype was observed many times. The V and J genes are TRBV7-2 and TRBJ2-3, with 7 bases matching TRBD1. The CDR3 consists of 14 residues. Germline loops: CDR1 SGHTA, CDR2 FQGNSA. The ends lost 4 bases at V and 3 bases at J; junction bases unmatched: 4. CDR3 nucleotides: TGTGCCAGCAGCTCCCCACAGGGGACAGATACGCAGTATTTT. Translation gives CASSSPQGTDTQYF.

This clonotype was observed at least ten times. The chain recombines TRBV2 with TRBJ2-6, with D uncertain. V lost 1 base, J lost 0 bases, and 4 bases lay in between. Germline CDR1 reads SNHLY; CDR2 reads FYNNEI. CDR3 length: 15 residues. The CDR3, as DNA: TGTGCCAGCAGTGAAGGGTTCTCTGGGGCCAACGTCCTGACTTTC. This codes for CASSEGFSGANVLTF.

This clonotype was observed many times. This rearrangement joins TRBV4-1 to TRBJ2-6, with TRBD1 identical over 8 bases. V was pared by 2 bases and J by 2 bases, with 8 bases of the junction left unmatched. This CDR3 is 18 amino acids long. CDR1 and CDR2 from the germline V gene are MGHRA and YSYEKL. The CDR3 bases are TGCGCCAGCAGCCAACTCCCGGCCAGGGGGCCTGGGGCCAACGTCCTGACTTTC. Translating it yields CASSQLPARGPGANVLTF.

This clonotype has at least ten counts. The V call is TRBV6-2 or TRBV6-3, the J call TRBJ2-3; the D is unclear. The germline V and J ends were trimmed by 2 bases and 5 bases, with 11 bases remaining between them. This CDR3 comprises 14 residues. Per germline, CDR1 MNHEY and CDR2 SVGEGT. CDR3 loop: CASSYAPAGDTQYF. CDR3 DNA sequence: TGTGCCAGCAGTTACGCCCCGGCCGGAGATACGCAGTATTTT.